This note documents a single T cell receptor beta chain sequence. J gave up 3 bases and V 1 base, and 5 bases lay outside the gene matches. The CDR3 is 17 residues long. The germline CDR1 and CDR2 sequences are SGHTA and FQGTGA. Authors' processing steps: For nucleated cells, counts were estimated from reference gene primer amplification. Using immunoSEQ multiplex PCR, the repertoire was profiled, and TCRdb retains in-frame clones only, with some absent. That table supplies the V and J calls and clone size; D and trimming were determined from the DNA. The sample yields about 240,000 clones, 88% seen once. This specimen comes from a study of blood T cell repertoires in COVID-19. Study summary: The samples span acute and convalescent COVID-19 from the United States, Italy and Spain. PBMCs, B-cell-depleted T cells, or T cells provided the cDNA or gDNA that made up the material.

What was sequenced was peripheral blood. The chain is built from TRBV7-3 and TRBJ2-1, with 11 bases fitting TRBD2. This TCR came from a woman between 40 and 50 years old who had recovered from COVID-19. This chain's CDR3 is CASSLSRGTSGYNEQFF. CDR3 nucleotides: TGTGCCAGCAGCTTAAGTAGAGGGACTAGCGGCTACAATGAGCAGTTCTTC.